This T cell receptor (beta chain) was captured by sequencing in a study of identical twins (dated by TCRdb to about 2016). In terms of the full investigation: The study deep-sequenced TCR alpha and beta repertoires from monozygotic twins, unrelated adults of various ages and cord blood to test whether fetal clonotypes persist. To rule out contamination, the twin experiments were replicated at different times with different library preparation protocols. What the research found in general, with its limitations: Because the same donors could not be followed over many years, the conclusions depended on cross-sectional statistical analysis. Invariant T cells such as MAIT and iNKT could partly confound zero-insertion analyses, though diverse VJ usage argued against this for most clonotypes. In monozygotic twins, recombination models systematically underestimated out-of-frame TCR alpha sharing, but the models matched the sharing seen between unrelated individuals. The excess sharing between twins in beta out-of-frame sequences was weaker because fewer shared sequences reduced the signal-to-noise ratio. Compared with coincidental sharing between unrelated individuals, an excess of low generation-probability sequences was observed among out-of-frame TCR alpha sequences shared between twins. Abundant cord blood beta clonotypes carried fewer insertions; young adult naive repertoires showed a weaker similar trend, while memory repertoires showed none.

The cysteine opens and the phenylalanine closes a CDR3 of 15 amino acids. Only CDR3 DNA remains: 45 bases, in frame from the first base. The junction shows trimming of 0 bases on V and 3 bases on J, plus 13 bases between the germline ends. The germline V gene sets CDR1 to SGHDT and CDR2 to YYEEEE. Of note for this clonotype: The specificity of this receptor is unknown. No much larger clone exists at a distance of one base, and base qualities are not known.

Every donor was a healthy Caucasian. Receptor amplification or capture employed 5' RACE. Sequenced using an Illumina HiSeq 2000. Template switching added a universal primer binding site, and the final cDNA carried a unique molecular identifier that allowed TCR cDNA molecules to be counted accurately. Specific primers in the conserved constant-segment region were used to synthesize first-strand cDNA for the TCR alpha and beta chains. To control for contamination, every cDNA library was double barcoded, receiving both a SMART-Mk sample barcode and Illumina barcodes. Two successive PCR steps introduced TruSeq adapter sequences along with Illumina sample barcodes. Sequencing of the TCR alpha and beta cDNA libraries was done on the Illumina HiSeq platform using custom primers. As for the authors' bioinformatics: Raw reads were processed with MiGEC to extract unique molecular identifiers, and MiXCR was used to determine CDR3 positions. Recombination models were inferred per individual with the repgenHMM and IGoR tools using an EM algorithm. The analysis of shared clonotypes was done with the tcR package in R, with sharing normalized by the product of cloneset sizes. Out-of-frame nonproductive sequences were analyzed to study raw recombination free of thymic and clonal selection effects. The public reads were run again by TCRdb, first through fastp at Q25 and then through MiXCR, and only productive beta chains were kept. Rows with a matching CDR3 protein are joined into one entry that keeps the most common DNA and genes. The V and J calls were not made by the authors but by TCRdb's processing. This sample gives around 1.7 million distinct CDR3 sequences in total; more than 30% of them show up just once. Around 0.3% of the sample is held by the ten biggest clonotypes.

The receptor comes from a newborn girl in good health. The chain couples TRBV5-6 to TRBJ2-7; no confident D gene assignment can be made. Sample: cord blood. The nucleotide sequence reads TGTGCCAGCAGCTTGGCCGGGCGGCCTTACTACGAGCAGTACTTC. It is translated as CASSLAGRPYYEQYF.